This T cell receptor (beta chain) was sequenced for a study of blood T cell repertoires in COVID-19. About the research overall: Italy, Spain and the United States were the sources of the convalescent and acute COVID-19 samples. PBMCs, B-cell-depleted T cells, or T cells provided the cDNA or gDNA that made up the material.

Under the authors' procedure: Estimates of nucleated cell counts were drawn from the amplification of reference gene primers. Method: immunoSEQ multiplex PCR; TCRdb's copy keeps in-frame clones and lacks some. The DNA was the basis for D and trimming; V, J and clone size are from that table. The table lists 250,000 to 300,000 clones, around nine tenths of them singletons. CDR1 and CDR2 from the germline V gene are LNHDA and SQIVND (reference sequence). The CDR3 consists of 15 residues. V lost 3 bases to trimming and J lost 1 base, with 13 bases between them. The clonotype originates from a woman aged 40-49 years who had recovered from COVID-19. V gene TRBV19 combines with J gene TRBJ2-7; D possibly corresponds to TRBD2 (5 bases). The sequencing input was peripheral blood. DNA for the CDR3: TGTGCCAGTAGTATCGTGAGGGCCTCGTCCTACGAGCAGTACTTC. It specifies CASSIVRASSYEQYF.